This is a list of T cell receptor beta chains from one sample in a study of blood T cells in healthy people across ages. TCRdb reprocessed the 5' RACE reads with MiXCR, giving one entry per CDR3 protein. Of hundreds of thousands of distinct CDR3 sequences listed, 40% to 50% are singletons. The sequencing sample was made of blood. These TCRs come from a man in his sixties in good health. Both conserved end residues are trimmed from each CDR3.

J gene: TRBJ1-1; V gene: TRBV6-1; CDR3 protein: ASRLGFDTEAF
J gene: TRBJ1-5; V gene: TRBV6-1; CDR3 protein: ASSEALTRAVSNQPQH
J gene: TRBJ1-5; V gene: TRBV20-1; CDR3 protein: SAAQGQGYQPQH
J gene: TRBJ2-7; V gene: TRBV12-3/TRBV12-4; CDR3 protein: ASSWGQVAYEQY
J gene: TRBJ2-5; V gene: TRBV12-3/TRBV12-4; CDR3 protein: ASSFNAGGGETQY
J gene: TRBJ2-1; V gene: TRBV3-1; CDR3 protein: ASSPNVGYNEQF
J gene: TRBJ1-5; V gene: TRBV20-1; CDR3 protein: SARVRTGLEQPQH
J gene: TRBJ1-1; V gene: TRBV6-2/TRBV6-3; CDR3 protein: ASSPDRVDTEAF
J gene: TRBJ2-7; V gene: TRBV7-7; CDR3 protein: ASSLRPSGGSWQETRY
J gene: TRBJ2-3; V gene: TRBV2; CDR3 protein: ASRATSGGAYTQY
J gene: TRBJ2-2; V gene: TRBV20-1; CDR3 protein: SARNRGTGELF
J gene: TRBJ2-1; V gene: TRBV29-1; CDR3 protein: SVDKGAWNEQF